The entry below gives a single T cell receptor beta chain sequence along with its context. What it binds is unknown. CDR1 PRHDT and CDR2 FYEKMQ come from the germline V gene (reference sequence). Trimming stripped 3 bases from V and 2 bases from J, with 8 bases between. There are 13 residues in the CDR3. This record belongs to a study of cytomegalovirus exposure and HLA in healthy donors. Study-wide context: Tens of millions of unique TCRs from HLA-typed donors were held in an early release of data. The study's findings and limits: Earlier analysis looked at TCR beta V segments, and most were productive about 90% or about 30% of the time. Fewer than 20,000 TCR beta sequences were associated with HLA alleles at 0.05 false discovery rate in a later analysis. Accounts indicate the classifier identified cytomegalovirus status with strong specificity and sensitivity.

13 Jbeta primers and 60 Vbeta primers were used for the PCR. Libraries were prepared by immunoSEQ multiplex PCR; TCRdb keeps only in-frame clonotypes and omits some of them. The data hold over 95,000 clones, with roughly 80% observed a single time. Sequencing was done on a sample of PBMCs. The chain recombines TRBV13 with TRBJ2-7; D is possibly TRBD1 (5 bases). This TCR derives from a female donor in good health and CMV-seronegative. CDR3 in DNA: TGTGCCAGCAGCTTGCCAGGGACCTACGAGCAGTACTTC. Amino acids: CASSLPGTYEQYF.